The rows below give T cell receptor beta chains drawn from one sample of a study of blood T cell repertoires in COVID-19. Sequenced by immunoSEQ multiplex PCR; TCRdb stores in-frame clones only, minus some. This table has some 300,000 clones, roughly 89% appearing once. The sequencing input was peripheral blood. These TCRs come from a woman between 35 and 50 years old with COVID-19, enrolled during active disease. Each CDR3 is given with its conserved first and last residue. The order of the fields is V gene, D gene, J gene, clone size, CDR3 DNA, CDR3 protein. A D gene is named only where the DNA matches it firmly. Only some rows state a clone size, as once, few, many or a class for expanded clones.

TRBV6-2/TRBV6-3,TRBD1,TRBJ1-1,-,TGTGCCAGCAGCGTCATAAGACAGGGTGCGGGACAAGCTTTCTTT,CASSVIRQGAGQAFF
TRBV6-2/TRBV6-3,-,TRBJ2-7,few,TGTGCCAGCAGTTACTCGAAGCCAGGGGTGTCCTACGAGCAGTACTTC,CASSYSKPGVSYEQYF
TRBV28,TRBD1,TRBJ2-5,-,TGTGCCAGCAGTCCCTTAACAGGGGTCCAAGAGACCCAGTACTTC,CASSPLTGVQETQYF
TRBV2,-,TRBJ1-2,few,TGTGCCAGCACGGACAGCCTTCCCTATGGCTACACCTTC,CASTDSLPYGYTF
TRBV12-3/TRBV12-4,-,TRBJ2-1,-,TGTGCCAGCAGCCGGGATCAGGGGAAGCAGTTCTTC,CASSRDQGKQFF
TRBV19,TRBD2,TRBJ2-1,-,TGTGCCAGTAGGCTTTCAGCGGGAGCTGGTGAGCAGTTCTTC,CASRLSAGAGEQFF
TRBV6-6,-,TRBJ1-6,-,TGTGCCAGCACTACCCTACAGGTTCTCTATAATTCACCCCTCCACTTT,CASTTLQVLYNSPLHF
TRBV5-4,TRBD2,TRBJ2-2,-,TGTGCCAGCAGCGCCGGCGGGGGAGTCATCGGGGAGCTGTTTTTT,CASSAGGGVIGELFF
TRBV7-9,-,TRBJ1-3,-,TGTGCCAGCAGCCAAAGAGGTGGAAACACCATATATTTT,CASSQRGGNTIYF
TRBV11-2,TRBD1,TRBJ2-5,-,TGTGCCAGCAGCTTAGCTGGACAGGGGAGGGAGACCCAGTACTTC,CASSLAGQGRETQYF
TRBV28,-,TRBJ1-1,-,TGTGCCAGCAGCCCTCCCAGTTCACATTGGGCTGGGGAGGGGAACACTGAAGCTTTCTTT,CASSPPSSHWAGEGNTEAFF
TRBV4-1,TRBD1,TRBJ2-7,-,TGCGCCAGCAGCCGCCTCGGGACAGAGAATTACGAGCAGTACTTC,CASSRLGTENYEQYF
TRBV4-1,-,TRBJ1-6,-,TGCGCCAGCAGCCAAGGGTCAGGGAGGGGTAATTCACCCCTCCACTTT,CASSQGSGRGNSPLHF
TRBV6-1,-,TRBJ1-5,-,TGTGCCAGCAGTGAAGAGCGAGGTTGGAATCAGCCCCAGCATTTT,CASSEERGWNQPQHF
TRBV7-3,TRBD1,TRBJ2-1,-,TGTGCCAGCAGCTTAATCCGGACAGGGAACAATGAGCAGTTCTTC,CASSLIRTGNNEQFF
TRBV6-2/TRBV6-3,-,TRBJ1-5,-,TGTGCCAGCAGTTTAGGAGGGACCAATCAGCCCCAGCATTTT,CASSLGGTNQPQHF
TRBV2,-,TRBJ2-7,-,TGTGCCAGCAGTGGCTATGCCTACGAGCAGTACTTC,CASSGYAYEQYF
TRBV5-1,TRBD1,TRBJ2-3,-,TGCGCCAGCAGCCAGGGACAGAGGGAAGATACGCAGTATTTT,CASSQGQREDTQYF
TRBV6-5,TRBD1,TRBJ2-7,once,TGTGCCAGCAGCCGACGGGGACAGGACTACGAGCAGTACTTC,CASSRRGQDYEQYF
TRBV24-1,-,TRBJ1-1,-,TGTGCCACCGGCGGGCCCCCTGGCACTGAAGCTTTCTTT,CATGGPPGTEAFF
TRBV2,-,TRBJ1-6,few,TGTGCCAGCAGTGAAGGTACAGGGCAATCACCCCTCCACTTT,CASSEGTGQSPLHF
TRBV11-2,TRBD2,TRBJ2-3,-,TGTGCCAGCAGCTACTTAGCGGGAACTAGCACAGATACGCAGTATTTT,CASSYLAGTSTDTQYF